Sequencing of this T cell receptor (beta chain) was carried out in a study of Graves' ophthalmopathy and Graves' hyperthyroidism listed by TCRdb under 2018. About the full investigation: Peripheral blood samples were taken at the time of initial diagnosis, before any treatment was given. To tell Graves' ophthalmopathy apart from Graves' hyperthyroidism, and to predict which patients would progress to ophthalmopathy, the study relied on TCR beta repertoire signatures. In total, around 140 blood samples were TCR-sequenced: around 42 ophthalmopathy, under 85 hyperthyroidism and around 17 hyperthyroidism-to-ophthalmopathy patients. To explore V-J signatures that distinguish ophthalmopathy from hyperthyroidism, a discovery set of more than 90 patients was enrolled, made up of over 40 with ophthalmopathy and around 60 with stable hyperthyroidism. An independent validation cohort comprised around 19 hyperthyroidism patients and 15 to 17 patients who later progressed from hyperthyroidism to ophthalmopathy. T-cell repertoires of thyroid tissue and blood were compared in six hyperthyroidism patients. Following sampling, methimazole starting at 30 mg daily was administered to hyperthyroidism patients, and high-dose intravenous methylprednisolone was administered to ophthalmopathy patients. Study-level results and caveats: Sample size was not predetermined statistically, and investigators were not blinded to group allocation. Most expanded thyroid clonotypes with frequency above 0.001 were also detected in blood, suggesting blood repertoires may reflect the thyroid immune response. The 13-signature model separated ophthalmopathy from stable hyperthyroidism with 85% to 90% sensitivity and about 81% specificity in cross-validation, and 80%/75% in the test set. In validation, the model predicted ophthalmopathy progression with nearly 71% sensitivity and 72.22% specificity; around twelve predicted patients were CT-confirmed with GO in a median of around 6 months.

The trim is 0 bases for V and 5 bases for J, with a gap of 10 bases between the germline ends. Via the germline V gene (reference sequence), CDR1 is WNHNN and CDR2 SYGVQD. The CDR3 goes from the cysteine to the phenylalanine over 14 residues. The only DNA kept is the CDR3, 42 bases in frame from the first base. Comments on this clonotype: No antigen is known for it. No base-level quality is on record; no much larger clone is a single base apart.

For repertoire sequencing, TCR beta CDR3 regions were amplified from RNA transcripts. A first-round RT-PCR used HTBI primers with the Qiagen OneStep RT-PCR kit, followed by a second-round multiplex PCR, size selection and purification. The libraries underwent paired-end sequencing with 100 bp reads on an Illumina HiSeq2000. In the source study's methods: SOAPnuke was used for read processing, and reads with adapters, uncalled bases, a mean Phred below 15, or no exact constant-primer or identifier match were discarded. High-quality paired reads were merged with COPE v1.2.5. Each unique nucleotide sequence was defined as a clonotype, and clonotypes were aligned to IMGT TRB V, D and J references with MiTCR v1.1. Analysis was restricted to V-J combinations with a frequency above 0.0001, which covered 99.2% of repertoires. For each V-J combination, a TCR clonal expansion and chaos score was defined as the ratio of F50 clonal expansion to chaos observed in the TCRdist matrix. Welch's t-statistics and random forest were used to reduce features to more than ten V-J combinations, which were fed into a naive Bayes classifier. Thyroid-blood repertoire similarity was quantified with the Morisita-Horn index. Using fastp at Q25 and MiXCR, TCRdb reprocessed the public reads and kept productive beta chains. CDR3 protein sequences are deduplicated, and each keeps its most common genes and DNA. The V and J calls reflect TCRdb's pipeline rather than the authors' work. For this sample the table gives about 740,000 distinct CDR3 sequences, of which roughly 41% were detected only once. The leading ten clones occupy approximately 46% of the sample.

Ophthalmopathy patients were characterized by moderately to severely active disease, a Clinical Activity Score of at least 3, a NOSPECS grade of at least 4, and a disease duration under 3 months. Patients with other autoimmune diseases, uncontrolled infections, pregnancy or lactation were excluded. Clinical symptoms, serum thyroxine, TRAb, thyroid ultrasound and orbital computed tomography formed the basis of the diagnosis. PBMCs were isolated from approximately 10 ml of fresh peripheral blood by Ficoll-Paque density gradient centrifugation. Total RNA was extracted with Trizol reagent and quality-checked on an Agilent 2100 Bioanalyzer.

The sequence was obtained from an adult man with Graves' ophthalmopathy. This sequence uses TRBV10-1 and TRBJ1-2, with the D gene call left open. The specimen sequenced was peripheral blood. CDR3 sequence: CASSESRDRYGYTF. The sequence in DNA is TGCGCCAGCAGTGAGTCCCGGGATCGGTATGGCTACACCTTC.